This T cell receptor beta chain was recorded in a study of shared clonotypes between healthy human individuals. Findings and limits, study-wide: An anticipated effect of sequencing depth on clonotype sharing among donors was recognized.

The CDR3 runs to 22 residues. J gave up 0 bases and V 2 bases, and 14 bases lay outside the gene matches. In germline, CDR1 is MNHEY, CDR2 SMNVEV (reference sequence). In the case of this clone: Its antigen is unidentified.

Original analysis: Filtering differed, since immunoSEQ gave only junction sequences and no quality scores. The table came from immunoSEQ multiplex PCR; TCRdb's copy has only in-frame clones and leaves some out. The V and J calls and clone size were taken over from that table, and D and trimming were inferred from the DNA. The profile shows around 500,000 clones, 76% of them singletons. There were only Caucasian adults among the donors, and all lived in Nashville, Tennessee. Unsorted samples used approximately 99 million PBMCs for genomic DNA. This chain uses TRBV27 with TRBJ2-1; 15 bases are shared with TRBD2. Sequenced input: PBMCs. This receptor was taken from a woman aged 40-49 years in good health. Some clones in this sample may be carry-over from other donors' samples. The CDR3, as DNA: TGTGCCAGCAGTTTAAGTGGACTAGCGGGAGGGTCTTCCTCCCACTCCTACAATGAGCAGTTCTTC. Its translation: CASSLSGLAGGSSSHSYNEQFF.